Listed below are T cell receptor beta chains from one sample, sequenced in a study of blood T cell repertoires in COVID-19. Generated by immunoSEQ multiplex PCR, the TCRdb table keeps only in-frame clones and is missing some. Of over 150,000 clones listed, 70% to 90% were seen once; the top ten hold under 9.5%. The sample comprised peripheral blood. These receptors were collected from a middle-aged man with active or convalescent COVID-19. Each CDR3 is given with its conserved first and last residue.

v_call	j_call	cdr3_aa
TRBV2	TRBJ2-2	CASSAGQISGELFF
TRBV3-1/TRBV3-2	TRBJ1-6	CASSQEAGNSPLHF
TRBV3-1/TRBV3-2	TRBJ1-6	CASSQALRASNSPLHF
TRBV11-3	TRBJ2-3	CASSLTGGTDTQYF
TRBV4-1	TRBJ2-7	CASSHAPGTYEQYF
TRBV7-3	TRBJ2-2	CASSSGLAAPFVNTGELFF
TRBV10-1	TRBJ1-1	CASTATKNTEAFF
TRBV6-6	TRBJ1-1	CASSSPGAGMNTEAFF
TRBV7-9	TRBJ2-7	CASSQDRSLTYEQYF
TRBV7-6	TRBJ2-3	CASSWPGQGAFSDTQYF
TRBV6-5	TRBJ2-2	CASRNRDYQSGELFF
TRBV28	TRBJ1-2	CASSLAQGNYGYTF
TRBV2	TRBJ2-1	CASMELAGEGNEQFF
TRBV24-1	TRBJ2-5	CATSDLPSGTWQETQYF
TRBV30	TRBJ1-5	CAWTEYGTPGRQHF
TRBV19	TRBJ2-5	CASSSVGSGQETQYF